The present T cell receptor beta chain was sequenced within a study of cytomegalovirus exposure and HLA in healthy donors. Overall study context: Ancestry clustering placed around 81% of about 400 genotyped donors in the Caucasian-associated cluster. Study results and limitations: With DRB1 most and HLA-C fewest, TCR association rates differed between HLA loci in a later analysis. For TCR beta chains, V- and J-gene trimming was later linked to a missense DCLRE1C variant. Presence/absence analyses supposed approximately even sequencing depth among donors.

Worth noting for this clone: Its antigen is not identified.

PCR involved 60 Vbeta and 13 Jbeta primers. The repertoire was sequenced with immunoSEQ multiplex PCR; TCRdb's copy has only in-frame clones and lacks some. The sample records fewer than 120,000 clones, roughly 84% being singletons. Trimming removed 10 bases from V and 6 bases from J; junction bases left unmatched: 5. The length of the CDR3 is 11 residues. CDR1 is MNHEY, CDR2 SVGAGI, per germline. The gene calls are TRBV6-5 and TRBJ1-1, with 7 bases lining up with TRBD1. This sequence originates from a man aged 30 to 39 in good health and CMV-seropositive. Sequencing used PBMCs. The CDR3 reads CATARGSEAFF. CDR3 nucleotide sequence: TGTGCCACAGCCAGGGGGTCTGAAGCTTTCTTT.